This entry describes one T cell receptor (beta chain). Antigen specificity is unknown. The sample comes from a study of CD8+CD57+ T cells in acquired aplastic anemia. Study-level results: Some 27 CD8+ CDR3 sequences were shared between patients and controls.

Patients picked for sequencing had shown CD8+CD57+ cell expansion detected by flow cytometry. Genomic DNA served as template for TCR beta VDJ and CDR3 profiling. One entry per CDR3 protein results from TCRdb running MiXCR on the reads. The table has 150,000 or so distinct CDR3 sequences, roughly 43% seen once. CDR3 length equals 16 residues. From germline, CDR1 is LNHDA and CDR2 SQIVND (reference sequence). V shed 6 bases, J shed 8 bases, and the junction held 13 bases outside the gene matches. The clonotype comes from a human donor with aplastic anemia. The J gene is TRBJ1-4, the V gene TRBV19; TRBD1 matches at 9 bases. Sequences were obtained from sorted CD4+, CD8+, or CD8+CD57+ T cells (not recorded which) from PBMCs. CDR3 protein: CASSPRGGTGKEKLFF. The DNA for the CDR3 is TGTGCCAGTAGCCCTCGAGGTGGGACAGGGAAAGAAAAACTGTTTTTT.